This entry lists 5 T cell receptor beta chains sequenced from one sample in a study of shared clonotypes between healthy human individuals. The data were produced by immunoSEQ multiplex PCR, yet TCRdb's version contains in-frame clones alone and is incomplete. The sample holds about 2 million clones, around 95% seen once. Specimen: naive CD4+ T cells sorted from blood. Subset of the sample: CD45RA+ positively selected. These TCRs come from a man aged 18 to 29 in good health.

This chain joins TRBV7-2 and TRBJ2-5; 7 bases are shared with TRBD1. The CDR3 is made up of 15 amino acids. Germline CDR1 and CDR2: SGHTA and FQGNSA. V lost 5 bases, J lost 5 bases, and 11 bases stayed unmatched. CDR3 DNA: TGTGCCAGCAGCATTCGACAGGGCACTAGGGAGACCCAGTACTTC. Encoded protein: CASSIRQGTRETQYF.

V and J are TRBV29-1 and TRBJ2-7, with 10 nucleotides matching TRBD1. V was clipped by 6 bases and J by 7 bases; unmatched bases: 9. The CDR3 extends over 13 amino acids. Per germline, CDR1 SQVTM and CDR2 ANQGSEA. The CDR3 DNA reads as TGCAGCGTAACCGGGACAGGGGAATGGGAGCAGTACTTC. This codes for CSVTGTGEWEQYF.

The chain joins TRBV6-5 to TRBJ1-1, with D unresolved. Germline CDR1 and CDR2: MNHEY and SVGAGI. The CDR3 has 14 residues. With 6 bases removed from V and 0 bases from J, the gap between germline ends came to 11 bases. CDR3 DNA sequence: TGTGCCAGCAGCGCGACCCCGATGAACACTGAAGCTTTCTTT. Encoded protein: CASSATPMNTEAFF.

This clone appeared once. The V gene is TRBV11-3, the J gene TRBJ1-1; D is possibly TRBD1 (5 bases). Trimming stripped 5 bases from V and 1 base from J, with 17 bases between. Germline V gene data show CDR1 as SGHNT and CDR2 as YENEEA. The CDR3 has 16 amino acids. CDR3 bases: TGTGCCAGCAGCCGATTCGCCTTTACAGGGAACACTGAAGCTTTCTTT. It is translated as CASSRFAFTGNTEAFF.

The chain's CDR3 is CASRDRDGQETQYF. Here the CDR3 DNA reads TGCGCCAGCAGGGACAGGGATGGGCAAGAGACCCAGTACTTC. The genes are TRBV5-1 and TRBJ2-5; 8 bases align to TRBD1. Germline V gene sequence: CDR1 SGHRS, CDR2 YFSETQ. The CDR3 consists of 14 residues. J gave up 2 bases and V 5 bases, and 5 bases lay outside the gene matches.